Listed below are T cell receptor beta chains from one sample, sequenced in a study of T cells expressing NK-cell markers. TCRdb reanalyzed the 5' RACE reads, giving one entry per CDR3 protein sequence and no DNA. The sample totals 500,000 or so distinct CDR3 sequences; its top ten clones hold around 4%. The sequenced sample consisted of blood T cells: a sorted CD56 or NKG2C T cell subset, CD4+ or CD8+ T cells, or bulk PBMC T cells (not recorded which). These TCRs come from a man aged 18-30 years in good health. CDR3s include the opening cysteine and the closing phenylalanine or tryptophan. Each record gives: J gene, V gene, CDR3 protein.

J gene: TRBJ1-2
V gene: TRBV6-1
CDR3 protein: CASIGDKGYGYTF

J gene: TRBJ2-2
V gene: TRBV12-3/TRBV12-4
CDR3 protein: CASSWDVTGELFF

J gene: TRBJ2-5
V gene: TRBV6-5
CDR3 protein: CASTKQDRGQETQYF

J gene: TRBJ2-7
V gene: TRBV29-1
CDR3 protein: CSVGPGITYEQYF

J gene: TRBJ2-1
V gene: TRBV6-5
CDR3 protein: CASSYSNQRVYNEQFF

J gene: TRBJ1-6
V gene: TRBV3-1
CDR3 protein: CASSQGQLNSPLHF

J gene: TRBJ2-3
V gene: TRBV29-1
CDR3 protein: CSAKGLARSLRGTDTQYF

J gene: TRBJ2-1
V gene: TRBV27
CDR3 protein: CASSLEVTNEQFF

J gene: TRBJ1-5
V gene: TRBV29-1
CDR3 protein: CSVADGTNQPQHF

J gene: TRBJ2-1
V gene: TRBV5-1
CDR3 protein: CASSFPSGRNKSSYNEQFF

J gene: TRBJ2-3
V gene: TRBV6-1
CDR3 protein: CASSVLSGQGMGTQYF

J gene: TRBJ2-3
V gene: TRBV27
CDR3 protein: CASTLEGGAADTQYF

J gene: TRBJ2-7
V gene: TRBV27
CDR3 protein: CASSFQRGEQYF

J gene: TRBJ2-2
V gene: TRBV7-6
CDR3 protein: CASRRTGPSGPTGELFF

J gene: TRBJ2-1
V gene: TRBV12-3/TRBV12-4
CDR3 protein: CASSLEDRGVSGRFNEQFF

J gene: TRBJ1-6
V gene: TRBV11-2
CDR3 protein: CASSLPGPNLHF

J gene: TRBJ2-6
V gene: TRBV5-1
CDR3 protein: CASTRGVQDPGANVLTF

J gene: TRBJ1-4
V gene: TRBV20-1
CDR3 protein: CSANIPPNEKLFF

J gene: TRBJ2-5
V gene: TRBV9
CDR3 protein: CASTLGVGGPQETQYF

J gene: TRBJ2-7
V gene: TRBV10-3
CDR3 protein: CAISGLGANPYEQYF

J gene: TRBJ2-1
V gene: TRBV7-8
CDR3 protein: CASSSRVSGLDNEQFF

J gene: TRBJ2-1
V gene: TRBV7-8
CDR3 protein: CASSPLTSGSRDEQFF

J gene: TRBJ2-1
V gene: TRBV5-1
CDR3 protein: CASSTRLVTNEQFF

J gene: TRBJ2-1
V gene: TRBV7-2
CDR3 protein: CASSPVDRGLTYNEQFF

J gene: TRBJ2-7
V gene: TRBV7-2
CDR3 protein: CASRRDRSSYEQYF

J gene: TRBJ2-2
V gene: TRBV5-1
CDR3 protein: CASSFVTGDIPGELFF

J gene: TRBJ2-5
V gene: TRBV5-1
CDR3 protein: CASSAGAPPKETQYF

J gene: TRBJ2-1
V gene: TRBV12-3/TRBV12-4
CDR3 protein: CASNGGGSYNEQFF

J gene: TRBJ1-6
V gene: TRBV4-3
CDR3 protein: CASSQILTGSPLHF

J gene: TRBJ1-5
V gene: TRBV9
CDR3 protein: CASSVDGAFNQPQHF

J gene: TRBJ2-1
V gene: TRBV5-1
CDR3 protein: CASSLASRSNEQFF

J gene: TRBJ2-6
V gene: TRBV27
CDR3 protein: CASSGQGDGANVLTF

J gene: TRBJ1-5
V gene: TRBV12-3/TRBV12-4
CDR3 protein: CASSLAEGGSQPQHF

J gene: TRBJ2-2
V gene: TRBV6-2/TRBV6-3
CDR3 protein: CASSSHSTGRAGELFF

J gene: TRBJ2-2
V gene: TRBV6-5
CDR3 protein: CASSYQGQGTGELFF

J gene: TRBJ2-7
V gene: TRBV21-1
CDR3 protein: CASKKQDRGKYEQYF

J gene: TRBJ1-1
V gene: TRBV5-6
CDR3 protein: CASSLPSSEAFF

J gene: TRBJ2-1
V gene: TRBV7-2
CDR3 protein: CASSAVGSGKYNEQFF

J gene: TRBJ2-1
V gene: TRBV25-1
CDR3 protein: CASSNSGRALSNEQFF

J gene: TRBJ2-3
V gene: TRBV20-1
CDR3 protein: CSAKPPEPREAGDTQYF

J gene: TRBJ2-3
V gene: TRBV29-1
CDR3 protein: CSVEIGGATDTQYF

J gene: TRBJ2-1
V gene: TRBV5-6
CDR3 protein: CASRHRDRVHEQFF

J gene: TRBJ2-1
V gene: TRBV7-8
CDR3 protein: CASSLYPLEEEQFF

J gene: TRBJ2-7
V gene: TRBV20-1
CDR3 protein: CSALPRASYEQYF

J gene: TRBJ1-1
V gene: TRBV30
CDR3 protein: CAWSPGWNTEAFF

J gene: TRBJ2-2
V gene: TRBV5-6
CDR3 protein: CASNPGQDNTGELFF

J gene: TRBJ2-7
V gene: TRBV6-2/TRBV6-3
CDR3 protein: CASSKTLKEQYF

J gene: TRBJ2-4
V gene: TRBV7-2
CDR3 protein: CASSFNRGRGNIQYF

J gene: TRBJ2-4
V gene: TRBV28
CDR3 protein: CASSPGSVAKNIQYF

J gene: TRBJ2-1
V gene: TRBV10-3
CDR3 protein: CAISGGLAGVHNEQFF

J gene: TRBJ2-2
V gene: TRBV3-1
CDR3 protein: CASSQGRGLAGLHGELFF

J gene: TRBJ1-1
V gene: TRBV12-3/TRBV12-4
CDR3 protein: CASRKDRSNTEAFF

J gene: TRBJ2-1
V gene: TRBV4-2
CDR3 protein: CASSQDQASYNEQFF

J gene: TRBJ2-1
V gene: TRBV7-9
CDR3 protein: CATQRGEYNEQFF

J gene: TRBJ2-1
V gene: TRBV6-1
CDR3 protein: CASSKLRLAGIDEQFF

J gene: TRBJ2-5
V gene: TRBV5-1
CDR3 protein: CASSPMIGETQYF

J gene: TRBJ2-5
V gene: TRBV7-2
CDR3 protein: CASSLANSGRLKTQYF

J gene: TRBJ2-5
V gene: TRBV30
CDR3 protein: CAWRAGVKGTQYF

J gene: TRBJ2-1
V gene: TRBV25-1
CDR3 protein: CASSEALGRTGLDNEQFF

J gene: TRBJ2-1
V gene: TRBV10-3
CDR3 protein: CAISAELDPNEQFF